This T cell receptor beta chain was retrieved from a study of blood T cell repertoires in COVID-19. Background on the study: The study drew acute and convalescent COVID-19 samples from the United States, Italy and Spain. T cells, B-cell-depleted T cells, or PBMCs supplied cDNA or gDNA.

CDR1 and CDR2 (germline): SGHAT, FQNNGV. J was trimmed by 2 bases and V by 1 base; bases with no gene match: 6. The CDR3 is made up of 17 amino acids. In the authors' workflow: By means of reference gene primer amplification, nucleated cell counts were estimated. Assay: immunoSEQ multiplex PCR; the TCRdb copy retains only in-frame clones and omits some. The DNA gave D and trimming, while V, J and clone size come from that table. The sample includes nearly 65,000 clones, about 80% of them seen just once. Sequencing was performed on peripheral blood. The chain joins TRBV11-2 to TRBJ2-3; 10 positions match TRBD2. The receptor was isolated from a human donor in a cohort sampled during active COVID-19. The DNA of the CDR3 is TGTGCCAGCAGCTTAGCAGCTAGCGGGAGTTTCACAGATACGCAGTATTTT. Its protein is CASSLAASGSFTDTQYF.